The 3 T cell receptor beta chains below come from one sample, sequenced in a study of blood T cell repertoires in COVID-19. Sequencing used immunoSEQ multiplex PCR; TCRdb keeps in-frame clones, though not all of them. The table lists around 150,000 clones, more than 75% of them singletons. Sequencing used peripheral blood. The receptors here all came from a woman aged 70-85 years with COVID-19, enrolled during active disease.

The V call is TRBV29-1, the J call TRBJ1-1; D might be TRBD1 (5 bases). V lost 7 bases and J lost 0, with 18 bases in between. Germline CDR1 SQVTM, CDR2 ANQGSEA. The CDR3 covers 15 residues. CDR3 nucleotide sequence: TGCAGCGCCAACACAATCAGGGCTCTGAACACTGAAGCTTTCTTT. Amino acids: CSANTIRALNTEAFF.

This clone appeared a single time. This sample includes further DNA sequences coding for the same CDR3. The V and J genes are TRBV28 and TRBJ1-2, with 9 nucleotides matching TRBD1. The CDR3 spans 12 residues. Germline V CDR1 and CDR2: MDHEN, SYDVKM. The V segment lost 6 bases and the J segment 5 bases; nucleotides outside the gene matches: 1. CDR3 region: CASRTGGYGYTF. CDR3 sequence (DNA): TGTGCCAGCAGGACAGGGGGGTATGGCTACACCTTC.

V usage is TRBV28 and J usage is TRBJ2-7; a possible D gene is TRBD1 (5 bases). The V and J ends lost 6 bases and 2 bases respectively, with 17 bases between them. Germline V lookup: CDR1 MDHEN, CDR2 SYDVKM. The CDR3 spans 15 residues. The CDR3 sequence is CASSPPAAGTYEQYF. CDR3 sequence (DNA): TGTGCCAGCAGCCCGCCTGCTGCAGGGACCTACGAGCAGTACTTC.